Included here is one T cell receptor beta chain sequence, with context. No cognate antigen has been identified for it. Within one base of it there is no much larger clone, and no base qualities were kept. The germline V gene specifies SGHRS as CDR1 and YFSETQ as CDR2. The CDR3 goes from the cysteine to the phenylalanine over 15 residues. Only CDR3 DNA remains: 45 bases, in frame from the first base. Trimming costs V 0 bases and J 4 bases, and their ends lie 13 bases apart. This record comes from a study of T cell responses to AZD1222 COVID-19 vaccine (dated by TCRdb to the early 2020s). The study in broad terms: A total of 233 trial participants underwent TCR sequencing, of whom roughly 210 had received two doses of AZD1222 and approximately 26 had received two doses of the MenACWY control vaccine. Trial participants were enrolled by age into 18-55, 56-69 and 70-plus year subgroups, with 148, 28 and 57 TCR-sequenced participants respectively. The investigation overall reported the following: CD4 TCRs associated with the vaccine covered the entire spike protein, and the dominant responses were in regions 160-218 and 743-854. Conclusions about previously exposed vaccinees are limited because only six or seven AZD1222 recipients were SARS-CoV-2 seropositive at baseline. Participants were mostly white British, with more females than males. The authors suggested clonal diversity may have been underestimated. Because no day 14 peak-response samples were available, the repertoires could be characterized only after the peak T cell response. A significant rise in spike-specific TCR breadth and depth was observed after two AZD1222 doses relative to day 0 and relative to MenACWY recipients. The 56-69-year group was small, and its depth increase did not reach significance, likely because of low power. Epitopes outside the regions mutated in the B.1.351 and B.1.1.7 variants were reportedly recognized by nearly half of the unique spike-specific TCRs.

The CDR3 regions of human TCRbeta chains were subjected to immunosequencing. As for how the authors treated the data: TCRs in the repertoires were compared against a reference library of SARS-CoV-2-specific TCRs that had been generated with the MIRA antigen-specificity platform. Breadth was defined as the fraction of unique TCRs that were SARS-CoV-2-associated. Depth was defined as the fraction of total T cells that were SARS-CoV-2-associated. Using the MIRA data, each spike-specific TCR was mapped to the spike region that the TCR reacts to and placed in a CD4 or CD8 class. Log10-transformed breadth and depth values were compared by one-way ANOVA with Sidak's multiple comparisons tests. This immuneACCESS table, as held by TCRdb, lists in-frame sequences with V and J called but not all clones. Of the missing ones, under half trace to an unresolved V gene in checked studies; the others have no known cause. That table is the source of V, J and clone size, and D and trimming were worked out from the DNA. The sample table records approximately 150,000 clones; 75% to 90% of these occur just once. The ten biggest clones cover around 1.6% of the sample.

This specimen's time point label, interpreted: about 28 days (+/-7) after the second vaccine dose. AZD1222 recipients given second doses at about 4 weeks or at about 12 weeks were pooled, since spike-specific TCR depth and breadth were not found to differ between the two schedules. Samples from vaccinated people were obtained from the UK trials COV001 and COV002, which included a single-blind randomized controlled phase 2/3 trial of AZD1222 (ChAdOx1 nCoV-19) in healthy adults. Trial participant PBMC samples were collected at day 0 and day 28 after the second dose for TCRbeta chain sequencing. The sequence came from an adult who received the AZD1222 COVID-19 vaccine. This material consisted of peripheral blood, taken 28 days after the second AZD1222 dose. The chain joins TRBV5-1 to TRBJ1-2, with an unclear D gene assignment. The bases are TGCGCCAGCAGCTTGGAGTCAGGAGGGATCTATGGCTACACCTTC. Its protein product is CASSLESGGIYGYTF.